The next 26 T cell receptor beta chains were all read from a single sample in a study of blood T cell repertoires in COVID-19. The protocol was immunoSEQ multiplex PCR, while the TCRdb copy is restricted to in-frame clones and leaves out a portion. Among around 480,000 clones listed, 70% to 90% were seen once. Sequencing was performed on peripheral blood. These receptors all stem from a woman between 50 and 59 years old with COVID-19, enrolled during active disease.

The gene calls are TRBV6-5 and TRBJ1-2; 12 bases agree with TRBD1. CDR1 is MNHEY and CDR2 is SVGAGI in the germline V gene. The CDR3 has 15 residues. V shed 6 bases, J shed 7 bases, and the junction held 9 bases outside the gene matches. The CDR3 sequence: CASSRGQGALGGYTF. Here the CDR3 DNA reads TGTGCCAGCAGCCGGGGACAGGGGGCTCTTGGTGGCTACACCTTC.

The rearrangement uses TRBV9 and TRBJ2-1; TRBD1 or TRBD2 may be the D gene (5 bases each). Germline V gives CDR1 SGDLS, CDR2 YYNGEE. With 4 bases removed from V and 10 bases from J, the gap between germline ends came to 12 bases. This CDR3 contains 12 residues. CDR3 residues: CASSIGEREQFF. The DNA of the CDR3 is TGTGCCAGCAGCATAGGGGAGAGGGAGCAGTTCTTC.

This clone was seen a handful of times. The chain uses TRBV2 and TRBJ2-3, with 7 bases matching TRBD2. Germline-derived CDR1 and CDR2 are SNHLY and FYNNEI. CDR3 length: 16 amino acids. V lost 3 bases to trimming and J lost 2 bases; unmatched junction nucleotides: 8. The CDR3 bases are TGTGCCAGCAGTGAGGTGGGACTACGCTACACAGATACGCAGTATTTT. The encoded protein is CASSEVGLRYTDTQYF.

This rearrangement joins TRBV11-3 to TRBJ1-1; D ambiguous. Germline CDR1 reads SGHNT; CDR2 reads YENEEA. V was pared by 2 bases and J by 6 bases, with 10 bases between. CDR3 size: 13 residues. CDR3 nucleotide sequence: TGTGCCAGCAGCTTATCTGGAAGCGCTGAAGCTTTCTTT. This encodes CASSLSGSAEAFF.

This clone showed up just a few times. The chain employs TRBV27 and TRBJ1-1; D gene ambiguous. V was clipped by 5 bases and J by 4 bases, with 11 bases between them. Germline V lookup: CDR1 MNHEY, CDR2 SMNVEV (reference sequence). The CDR3 length is 13 residues. CDR3 loop: CASSHDSSTEAFF. For the CDR3, the DNA is TGTGCCAGCAGTCATGACTCGAGCACTGAAGCTTTCTTT.

This clone occurred once. This rearrangement joins TRBV19 to TRBJ1-5; TRBD1 might be the D (5 bases). V dropped 4 bases and J dropped 0 bases, with 10 bases sitting between them. In germline, CDR1 is LNHDA, CDR2 SQIVND (reference sequence). This CDR3 contains 15 residues. The CDR3, as DNA: TGTGCCAGTAGTACGATGACAGTTAGCAATCAGCCCCAGCATTTT. Its translation is CASSTMTVSNQPQHF.

The CDR3 region is CASSLRLGQGNNSPLHF. In nucleotides, the CDR3 is TGTGCCAGCAGCCTTCGGCTCGGACAGGGAAATAATTCACCCCTCCACTTT. V usage is TRBV3-1 (or the pseudogene TRBV3-2) and J usage is TRBJ1-6; 8 positions match TRBD1. After removal of 4 bases from V and 5 bases from J, the junction contained 10 bases not matched to a gene. CDR1 is LGHDT and CDR2 is YNNKEL in the germline V gene (reference sequence). The CDR3 totals 17 residues.

The chain joins TRBV27 to TRBJ1-2; D perhaps matches TRBD1 (6 bases). Germline assignment: CDR1 MNHEY and CDR2 SMNVEV (reference sequence). This CDR3 comprises 13 residues. Trimming took off 6 bases at V and 3 bases at J, with 11 bases between the two ends. The CDR3 DNA reads as TGTGCCAGCAGACCAGGGGTGGACTATGGCTACACCTTC. Protein product: CASRPGVDYGYTF.

The gene calls are TRBV9 and TRBJ1-3, with 8 nucleotides matching TRBD1. CDR3 length equals 17 residues. The V gene end was trimmed by 0 bases and the J gene end by 0 bases; junction bases not matched to a gene: 5. Per the germline V gene, CDR1 is SGDLS and CDR2 is YYNGEE. CDR3 sequence (DNA): TGTGCCAGCAGCGTAGAGGGGGGACAGGCCTCTGGAAACACCATATATTTT. It codes for CASSVEGGQASGNTIYF.

The chain uses TRBV19 and TRBJ2-1, with TRBD2 as a possible D gene (6 bases). V was cut by 6 bases and J by 0 bases, with 15 bases left in between. From germline, CDR1 is LNHDA and CDR2 SQIVND (reference sequence). The CDR3 spans 16 residues. CDR3 region: CASRAKLGGSYNEQFF. In nucleotides, the CDR3 is TGTGCCAGTAGAGCGAAGTTGGGGGGCTCCTACAATGAGCAGTTCTTC.

The J gene is TRBJ2-2, the V gene TRBV5-6, with D perhaps TRBD2 (6 bases). The CDR3 sequence is 14 residues long. CDR1 and CDR2 from the germline V gene are SGHDT and YYEEEE. Trimming removed 5 bases from V and 3 bases from J, with 11 bases in between. CDR3 region: CASRVGGDTGELFF. CDR3 DNA sequence: TGTGCCAGCAGGGTGGGGGGAGACACCGGGGAGCTGTTTTTT.

The chain recombines TRBV6-5 with TRBJ1-1; D remains ambiguous. CDR3 length: 13 amino acids. Trimming stripped 4 bases from V and 1 base from J, with 7 bases between. CDR1 and CDR2 from the germline V gene are MNHEY and SVGAGI. CDR3 nucleotides: TGTGCCAGCAGTTTTGGAGAGAACACTGAAGCTTTCTTT. Encoded protein: CASSFGENTEAFF.

This chain links TRBV15 with TRBJ1-2; D possibly corresponds to TRBD1 (6 bases). Germline V CDR1 and CDR2: LNHNV, YYDKDF (reference sequence). The CDR3 sequence is 15 residues long. The V and J ends lost 0 bases and 6 bases respectively, with 14 bases between them. The CDR3 loop is CATSRDVGTTNGYTF. CDR3 nucleotide sequence: TGTGCCACCAGCAGAGATGTAGGGACAACTAATGGCTACACCTTC.

The V and J genes are TRBV5-1 and TRBJ2-5; 8 bases align to TRBD2. This CDR3 is 15 amino acids long. CDR1 and CDR2 from the germline V gene are SGHRS and YFSETQ. Trimming removed 7 bases from V and 5 bases from J; junction bases left unmatched: 13. CDR3 loop: CASSFYGGAGETQYF. Written as DNA, the CDR3 is TGCGCCAGCTCCTTCTACGGGGGGGCAGGGGAGACCCAGTACTTC.

For this clone: At one end the junction does not follow the germline gene, possibly because of a read error. The chain links TRBV9 to TRBJ2-7; TRBD1 matches at 10 bases. This CDR3 comprises 13 residues. Germline V gene sequence: CDR1 SGDLS, CDR2 YYNGEE. In DNA, the CDR3 is TGTGCCAGCAGCGTAGGGGCGGGACAGGGGTTGCACTTC. Translated, it gives CASSVGAGQGLHF.

V and J are TRBV6-6 and TRBJ2-1; D perhaps matches TRBD1 (6 bases). V lost 5 bases, J lost 5 bases, and 13 bases lay in between. The CDR3 extends over 14 amino acids. CDR1 MNHNY and CDR2 SVGAGI come from the germline V gene (reference sequence). CDR3 protein: CASSILDRNNEQFF. The CDR3 DNA is TGTGCCAGCAGTATTCTTGACAGGAACAATGAGCAGTTCTTC.

The V and J genes are TRBV24-1 and TRBJ1-2, with 7 bases that match TRBD1. V was clipped by 10 bases and J by 7 bases; unmatched bases: 11. Germline CDR1 and CDR2: KGHDR and SFDVKD. There are 13 residues in the CDR3. The chain's CDR3 is CATRDSGAFGYTF. The CDR3 coding sequence is TGTGCCACGCGGGACAGTGGGGCGTTTGGCTACACCTTC.

The CDR3, as DNA: TGTGCCAGCAGCGTCTCGGGACAGAGTGCCTACGAGCAGTACTTC. It yields the protein CASSVSGQSAYEQYF. The chain couples TRBV9 to TRBJ2-7, with TRBD1 identical over 7 bases. The ends lost 2 bases at V and 2 bases at J; junction bases unmatched: 7. CDR1 SGDLS and CDR2 YYNGEE come from the germline V gene. The CDR3 contains 15 residues.

The V gene is TRBV6-5, the J gene TRBJ1-2, with a possible D match to TRBD1 (6 bases). Germline V lookup: CDR1 MNHEY, CDR2 SVGAGI. The CDR3 spans 15 residues. The V gene lost 0 bases and the J gene lost 6 bases, with 14 bases spanning the gap. Here the CDR3 DNA reads TGTGCCAGCAGTTACTCGAGTGGGGGGGCAAATGGCTACACCTTC. Amino acids: CASSYSSGGANGYTF.

The CDR3 reads CASSFSSGNTIYF. In DNA form, the CDR3 reads TGTGCCAGCAGTTTTAGCTCTGGAAACACCATATATTTT. This chain connects TRBV6-6 to TRBJ1-3; D uncertain. CDR1 and CDR2 from the germline V gene are MNHNY and SVGAGI (reference sequence). The CDR3 contains 13 residues. V lost 4 bases and J lost 0, with 4 bases in between.

This chain links TRBV30 with TRBJ1-6, with D maybe TRBD1 (6 bases). Germline-derived CDR1 and CDR2 are GTSNPN and SVGIG (reference sequence). Trimming cost V 3 bases and J 4 bases, with 13 bases left between them. There are 15 residues in the CDR3. The CDR3 loop is CAWSGRGRYNSPLHF. The CDR3 bases are TGTGCCTGGAGCGGCAGGGGACGGTATAATTCACCCCTCCACTTT.

The rearrangement links TRBV5-6 to TRBJ2-7; D possibly corresponds to TRBD2 (7 bases). Per germline, CDR1 SGHDT and CDR2 YYEEEE. Trimming took off 4 bases at V and 7 bases at J, with 18 bases between the two ends. The CDR3 contains 14 residues. The CDR3 loop reads CASSPRAGAGEQYF. The CDR3 DNA sequence: TGTGCCAGCAGCCCCCGGGCGGGGGCCGGGGAGCAGTACTTC.

The chain couples TRBV24-1 to TRBJ2-7; maybe TRBD2 (5 bases). The CDR3 consists of 14 residues. CDR1 is KGHDR and CDR2 is SFDVKD in the germline V gene. Between the trimmed V and J ends, which lost 4 bases and 3 bases, there was a span of 12 bases. The CDR3 loop reads CATSEPGEGYEQYF. CDR3 sequence (DNA): TGTGCCACCAGTGAACCCGGAGAGGGCTACGAGCAGTACTTC.

The chain carries TRBV24-1 and TRBJ2-2, with TRBD1 matching 7 bases. Germline V lookup: CDR1 KGHDR, CDR2 SFDVKD. With 5 bases clipped from V and 2 bases from J, the junction kept 10 bases outside the gene matches. This CDR3 is built from 17 residues. The CDR3 here is CATSGRRTGVNTGELFF. The CDR3 nucleotides read TGTGCCACCAGTGGAAGAAGGACAGGCGTTAACACCGGGGAGCTGTTTTTT.

CDR3 coding DNA: TGTGCCTGGAGTAGCGGGGCGTCCCAAGAGACCCAGTACTTC. This translates into CAWSSGASQETQYF. The gene calls are TRBV30 and TRBJ2-5, with 7 bases aligning to TRBD2. With 2 bases clipped from V and 1 base from J, the junction kept 4 bases outside the gene matches. The CDR3 totals 14 residues. From germline, CDR1 is GTSNPN and CDR2 SVGIG (reference sequence). Full variable domain (remainder filled in from reference TRBV30 and TRBJ2-5): SQTIHQWPATLVQPVGSPLSLECTVEGTSNPNLYWYRQAAGRGLQLLFYSVGIGQISSEVPQNLSASRPQDRQFILSSKKLLLSDSGFYLCAWSSGASQETQYFGPGTRLLVL.

V usage is TRBV4-1 and J usage is TRBJ1-6; D gene ambiguous. Germline V gene lookup returns CDR1 MGHRA and CDR2 YSYEKL. CDR3 size: 17 residues. V was pared by 1 base and J by 2 bases, with 12 bases between. CDR3 sequence (DNA): TGCGCCAGCAGCCAAGGCGGTACGAGGGCCTATAATTCACCCCTCCACTTT. Residues: CASSQGGTRAYNSPLHF.